A single sample gave rise to the 5 T cell receptor beta chains below, sequenced in a study of blood T cell repertoires in COVID-19. The data were produced by immunoSEQ multiplex PCR, yet TCRdb's version contains in-frame clones alone and is incomplete. The table shows about 440,000 clones, with about 85% occurring only once. The specimen was PBMCs or T cells enriched from blood (not recorded which). The receptors originated from a young woman with acute COVID-19.

The CDR3 region is CASSQVGQYPYEQYF. CDR3 coding DNA: TGTGCCAGCAGCCAAGTAGGACAGTACCCCTACGAGCAGTACTTC. The rearrangement joins TRBV3-1 (or the pseudogene TRBV3-2) to TRBJ2-7; maybe TRBD1 (6 bases). The V gene's germline CDR1 is LGHDT and CDR2 YNNKEL (reference sequence). Trimming left V 1 base short and J 2 bases short, with 12 bases between. This CDR3 contains 15 residues.

The rearrangement uses TRBV14 and TRBJ1-1; D call uncertain. The ends were cut back, 0 bases at V and 8 bases at J, with 13 bases in the middle. Per the germline V gene, CDR1 is SGHDN and CDR2 is FVKESK. The CDR3 covers 14 residues. For the CDR3, the DNA is TGTGCCAGCAGCCAAGATTATTTCCGTCGGGAAGCTTTCTTT. Translation: CASSQDYFRREAFF.

This clone was detected only a few times. The V gene is TRBV7-9, the J gene TRBJ1-1; D is perhaps TRBD1 (6 bases). Per germline, CDR1 SEHNR and CDR2 FQNEAQ (reference sequence). The CDR3 loop spans 15 amino acids. V gave up 3 bases and J gave up 1 base, with 12 bases separating them. CDR3 coding DNA: TGTGCCAGCAGCTTGATAGGGGGATGGAACACTGAAGCTTTCTTT. Amino acid sequence: CASSLIGGWNTEAFF.

The chain uses TRBV19 and TRBJ1-6, with TRBD1 identical over 7 bases. CDR3 length: 14 amino acids. Germline loops: CDR1 LNHDA, CDR2 SQIVND (reference sequence). V gave up 4 bases and J gave up 8 bases; unmatched junction bases: 5. This chain's CDR3 is CASSTRQGHSPLHF. The CDR3 region has the DNA TGTGCCAGTAGTACTCGACAGGGCCATTCACCCCTCCACTTT.

The rearrangement links TRBV2 to TRBJ2-3; 9 nucleotides match TRBD1. The CDR3 is 15 amino acids. V dropped 3 bases and J dropped 5; count of bases not matched to a gene: 6. Germline lookup yields CDR1 SNHLY and CDR2 FYNNEI. Here the CDR3 DNA reads TGTGCCAGCAGTGAGGGGGACAGGGTTGTAGATACGCAGTATTTT. It codes for CASSEGDRVVDTQYF.